This entry lists 21 T cell receptor beta chains sequenced from one sample in a study of tissue T cells after allogeneic stem cell transplantation. Using immunoSEQ multiplex PCR, the repertoire was profiled, and TCRdb retains in-frame clones only, with some absent. The sample includes over 40,000 clones, around 70% of them seen just once. Sequences were obtained from sorted cells pooled from one or two spleens. These receptors all stem from a pool of C57BL/6 mice in good health.

Points on this clone: Mouse names are used for the genes. CDR3 protein: CASSLAGSAETLYF. The covered CDR3 bases are TGTGCCAGCAGTTTAGCTGGTAGTGCAGAAACGCTGTAT. The chain employs TRBV15 and TRBJ2-3; no firm D call. Sequencing ends 1 residue short of the CDR3 end; the germline J gene provides the rest. CDR3 length equals 14 residues. From germline, CDR1 is SGHND and CDR2 FRSKSL. The V end was cut by 0 bases, the J end by 0 bases, with 4 bases between.

A word on this clone: Genes and germline are mouse. The read stops 1 residue short of the end of the CDR3; the missing end is completed from the germline J gene. The chain recombines TRBV26 with TRBJ1-3; D remains ambiguous. The germline V gene has CDR1 KGHPV and CDR2 FQNQEV (reference sequence). The ends were cut back, 0 bases at V and 0 bases at J, with 6 bases in the middle. The CDR3 totals 15 residues. The sequenced part of the CDR3 DNA is TGTGCCAGCAGTCTGTCGAGCGGTTCTGGAAATACGCTCTAT. Protein: CASSLSSGSGNTLY. The complete CDR3 reads CASSLSSGSGNTLYF.

Of note for this clone: Gene names denote mouse genes. The sequence runs out 1 residue before the end of the CDR3; the remainder is reconstructed from the germline J gene. The chain recombines TRBV13-1 with TRBJ1-6; no clear D. TRBJ1-6 counts as an open reading frame of uncertain function. The germline V gene encodes CDR1 NSHNY and CDR2 SYGAGN. This CDR3 is built from 14 residues. V gave up 0 bases and J gave up 3 bases, with 4 bases separating them. CDR3 protein: CASSDASYNSPLYF. The sequenced part of the CDR3 DNA is TGTGCCAGCAGTGATGCCAGCTATAATTCGCCCCTCTAC.

Concerning this clone itself: The gene names here belong to mouse. The read ends 1 residue before the CDR3 terminus; that terminus is restored from the germline J gene. The rearrangement joins TRBV19 to TRBJ1-1, with D perhaps matching TRBD1 (5 bases). Trimming left V 4 bases short and J 3 bases short, with 13 bases between. Germline CDR1 FNHDT, CDR2 SITEND (reference sequence). There are 14 residues in the CDR3. CDR3: CASSSAGRDTEVFF. The sequenced part of the CDR3 DNA is TGTGCCAGCAGTTCGGCAGGGCGGGACACAGAAGTCTTC.

As regards this clone: Genes and germline come from the mouse. The CDR3 is cut off 1 residue early in the read; its end comes from the germline J gene. The chain is built from TRBV12-2 and TRBJ1-1, with 9 bases lining up with TRBD1. Germline V gene lookup returns CDR1 SGHLS and CDR2 HYDKME. The CDR3 is 15 residues long. V shed 4 bases and J 3 bases; nucleotides not matched to a gene: 8. CDR3 DNA (partial): TGTGCCAGCTCCCCCAGGGACAGGGTGGACACAGAAGTCTTC. Translation: CASSPRDRVDTEVF. In full, the CDR3 reads CASSPRDRVDTEVFF.

Note on this clone: The gene symbols are mouse symbols. The CDR3 end falls 1 residue outside the read, so it is completed with the germline J gene. This chain connects TRBV13-2 to TRBJ1-1; 11 bases agree with TRBD1. V shed 3 bases and J 0 bases; nucleotides not matched to a gene: 1. Germline CDR1 is NNHNN and CDR2 is SYGAGS (reference sequence). This CDR3 contains 15 residues. CDR3 DNA (partial): TGTGCCAGCGGTGGGACAGGGGGCGCAAACACAGAAGTCTTC. Its protein is CASGGTGGANTEVF. The full CDR3 is CASGGTGGANTEVFF.

This clone was picked up a small number of times. Mouse germline and gene names are used. The DNA ends 1 residue before the CDR3 does, and the rest of the CDR3 is filled in from the germline J gene. The rearrangement links TRBV3 to TRBJ1-1; 7 bases match TRBD1. V lost 6 bases and J lost 0; bases outside the gene matches: 4. CDR1 is SNHLY and CDR2 is FYNGKV in the germline V gene (reference sequence). The CDR3 loop spans 14 amino acids. CDR3 residues: CASRYGTANTEVFF. The sequenced CDR3 bases are TGTGCCAGCAGATACGGGACAGCAAACACAGAAGTCTTC.

On this clone: The listed genes are named as in mouse. The CDR3 end is not reached by the read, which stops 1 residue before it; the germline J gene fills it in. V is TRBV29 and J is TRBJ2-4, with a tentative D call TRBD1 (6 bases). The V and J ends lost 4 bases and 3 bases respectively, with 8 bases between them. The CDR3 runs to 13 residues. Germline values: CDR1 MSHET, CDR2 SYDVDS. The sequenced part of the CDR3 DNA is TGTGCTAGCAGTTGGGACATCCAAAACACCTTGTAC. Encoded protein: CASSWDIQNTLY. The whole CDR3 region reads CASSWDIQNTLYF.

Worth noting for this clone: Gene names refer to mouse genes. The read terminates 1 residue before the CDR3 end, so the remaining end is supplied by the germline J gene. The J gene is TRBJ2-2, the V gene TRBV12-1; D possibly uses TRBD1 or TRBD2 (5 bases each). Germline loops: CDR1 SGHSN, CDR2 HYEKVE. CDR3 size: 13 residues. V was clipped by 4 bases and J by 7 bases, with 12 bases between them. CDR3 amino acids: CASSHGAGGQLYF. The CDR3 bases that were read are TGTGCCAGCTCCCACGGGGCGGGCGGGCAGCTCTAC.

On this clone: The germline and genes are mouse ones. The read stops 1 residue short of the end of the CDR3; the missing end is completed from the germline J gene. The chain uses TRBV13-1 and TRBJ1-3; the match to TRBD1 covers 7 bases. The CDR3 loop spans 14 amino acids. The junction had 3 bases not matched to a gene; V was cut back by 4 bases and J by 2 bases. Germline V gives CDR1 NSHNY, CDR2 SYGAGN. The covered CDR3 bases are TGTGCCAGCAGTCTGACAGGGACTGGAAATACGCTCTAT. Its translation: CASSLTGTGNTLY. The whole CDR3 reads CASSLTGTGNTLYF.

As regards this clone: Gene names follow the mouse nomenclature. The read ends 1 residue early relative to the CDR3; the germline J gene fills the gap. The chain is built from TRBV5 and TRBJ1-5, with a weak D call TRBD1 (5 bases). In germline, CDR1 is LGHNA, CDR2 YNLKQL (reference sequence). V lost 3 bases to trimming and J lost 1 base, with 10 bases between them. The CDR3 loop spans 15 amino acids. CDR3 sequence: CASSQTAGNNQAPLF. CDR3 DNA (partial): TGTGCCAGCAGCCAGACAGCCGGGAACAACCAGGCTCCGCTT.

To note about this clone: Gene names and germline refer to mouse. The read terminates 1 residue ahead of where the CDR3 ends, so the germline J gene completes it. Other DNA sequences in the sample encode the same CDR3. The rearrangement joins TRBV13-2 to TRBJ1-3; D is ambiguous. This CDR3 comprises 14 residues. V was shortened by 1 base and J by 0 bases, with 5 bases between the two germline ends. Germline V CDR1 and CDR2: NNHNN, SYGAGS (reference sequence). The part of the CDR3 DNA that was read is TGTGCCAGCGGTGATACCGGTTCTGGAAATACGCTCTAT. As protein: CASGDTGSGNTLY. From start to end, the CDR3 is CASGDTGSGNTLYF.

On this clone: Gene names and germline match the mouse. The read ends 1 residue shy of where the CDR3 ends; the end is completed using the germline J gene. This sequence joins TRBV20 and TRBJ1-2; D might be TRBD1 (6 bases). Between the trimmed V and J ends, which lost 2 bases and 3 bases, there was a span of 10 bases. CDR3 length: 13 residues. The V gene's germline CDR1 is GFQATS and CDR2 STVNSAI. The chain's CDR3 is CGARNYRDSDYTF. The sequenced part of the CDR3 DNA is TGTGGTGCTAGGAATTACAGGGACTCCGACTACACC.

This clone was found once. Genes and germline are mouse. The read finishes 1 residue shy of the CDR3 end, and the germline J gene is used to complete it. J is TRBJ2-1 and V is TRBV26, with D possibly being TRBD1 (6 bases). CDR1 is KGHPV, CDR2 FQNQEV, per germline (reference sequence). V lost 5 bases, J lost 0 bases, and 8 bases lay in between. CDR3 size: 14 residues. CDR3 DNA (partial): TGTGCCAGCAGTTGGGACATTAACTATGCTGAGCAGTTC. This gives the protein CASSWDINYAEQF. The full CDR3 protein is CASSWDINYAEQFF.

As to this clone: These gene names are mouse names. The read ends 1 residue early relative to the CDR3; the germline J gene fills the gap. The chain uses TRBV2 and TRBJ1-5, with D maybe TRBD1 (6 bases). Germline CDR1 and CDR2: LGHNA and YSYQKL. The CDR3 totals 14 residues. Deletions cut 4 bases from V and 1 base from J, with 8 bases between. The CDR3 protein is CASSPGQNNQAPLF. CDR3 DNA, as far as it was read: TGTGCCAGCAGCCCGGGACAAAACAACCAGGCTCCGCTT.

In the case of this clone: Here the gene names and germline are mouse. The read terminates 1 residue ahead of where the CDR3 ends, so the germline J gene completes it. The V call is TRBV20, the J call TRBJ1-4; 7 bases are a match to TRBD1. Trimming at V came to 6 bases and at J to 4 bases, leaving 5 bases not matched to a gene. CDR1 is GFQATS and CDR2 is STVNSAI in the germline V gene. This CDR3 has 13 amino acids. This CDR3 reads CGARRDSNERLFF. The sequenced part of the CDR3 DNA is TGTGGTGCCAGGCGGGACAGCAACGAAAGATTATTT.

Regarding this clone: Germline and genes here are mouse. The CDR3 end lies 1 residue beyond the end of the read and is filled in from the germline J gene. The chain has TRBV31 and TRBJ2-5, with 14 bases identical to TRBD2. V shed 1 base, J shed 6 bases, and the junction held 6 bases outside the gene matches. The CDR3 has 16 amino acids. CDR1 GKSSPN and CDR2 SITVG come from the germline V gene. Incomplete CDR3 DNA: TGTGCCTGGAGTCCGGGACTGGGGGGGCGCAGGGACACCCAGTAC. Protein: CAWSPGLGGRRDTQY. The whole CDR3 sequence is CAWSPGLGGRRDTQYF.

In the case of this clone: Gene names are the mouse ones. The missing CDR3 end, 1 residue past where the read stops, is filled in from the germline J gene. The chain carries TRBV19 and TRBJ1-1; 7 positions match TRBD1. CDR1 is FNHDT and CDR2 is SITEND in the germline V gene (reference sequence). The V and J ends lost 2 bases and 1 base, in that order; junction bases with no gene match: 2. The CDR3 spans 14 residues. The CDR3 protein is CASSIGDRNTEVFF. CDR3 bases read: TGTGCCAGCAGTATCGGGGACAGAAACACAGAAGTCTTC.

This clone has just a few counts. Gene labels here are mouse ones. The read gets to within 1 residue of the CDR3 end, and the germline J gene fills in the rest. The chain links TRBV30 to TRBJ2-7, with D possibly matching TRBD2 (5 bases). Germline V gene sequence: CDR1 SQVVS, CDR2 ANEGSEA. With 1 base removed from V and 4 bases from J, the gap between germline ends came to 5 bases. The CDR3 has 11 amino acids. Here the CDR3 reads CSSRVGYEQYF. The DNA read from the CDR3 is TGTAGTTCTAGAGTGGGGTATGAACAGTAC. Filled out from reference TRBV30 and TRBJ2-7, the complete variable domain reads SVLLYQKPNRDICQSGTSLKIQCVADSQVVSMFWYQQFQEQSLMLMATANEGSEATYESGFTKDKFPISRPNLTFSTLTVNNARPGDSSIYFCSSRVGYEQYFGPGTRLTVL.

On this clone: Mouse gene names and germline throughout. The read ends 1 residue before the CDR3 terminus; that terminus is restored from the germline J gene. The chain uses TRBV13-1 and TRBJ1-2; 11 bases are a match to TRBD1. Trimming took 3 bases from V and 4 from J; bases not matched to a gene: 5. Looked up from germline, CDR1 is NSHNY and CDR2 is SYGAGN. The CDR3 is 15 amino acids. Incomplete CDR3 DNA: TGTGCCAGCAGTGTAGGACAGGGGGCTGGCTCCGACTACACC. It encodes CASSVGQGAGSDYT. In full, the CDR3 is CASSVGQGAGSDYTF.

This clone was seen more than once but under ten times. These gene names are mouse names. The CDR3 extends 1 residue past the end of the read, so its final part is completed from the germline J gene. The chain is built from TRBV19 and TRBJ1-2; weak D call: TRBD1 (5 bases). Germline V gene data show CDR1 as FNHDT and CDR2 as SITEND (reference sequence). The V and J ends lost 4 bases and 2 bases respectively, with 9 bases between them. The CDR3 is 13 amino acids. The CDR3 DNA, read in part, is TGTGCCAGCAGTCTCAGGGACAACTCCGACTACACC. Translation gives CASSLRDNSDYT. The complete CDR3 sequence is CASSLRDNSDYTF.